This paragraph covers one TCR beta chain sequence. Libraries were prepared by immunoSEQ multiplex PCR; TCRdb keeps only in-frame clonotypes and omits some of them. The sample lists roughly 250,000 clones; 65% to 80% were seen once. The source of the sample is a study of blood T cell repertoires in COVID-19. Across the study: COVID-19 samples collected from the United States, Italy and Spain covered acute and convalescent phases.

Per germline, CDR1 KGHDR and CDR2 SFDVKD. The CDR3 contains 12 residues. V lost 8 bases and J 6 bases, leaving 12 bases between the germline ends. The chain carries TRBV24-1 and TRBJ1-2, with D possibly TRBD1 on 5 matching bases. This TCR was recovered from a woman aged 40 to 50 with active or convalescent COVID-19. The sample consisted of peripheral blood. Written as DNA, the CDR3 is TGTGCCACCACGACAGAAATCAATGGCTACACCTTC. Residues: CATTTEINGYTF.